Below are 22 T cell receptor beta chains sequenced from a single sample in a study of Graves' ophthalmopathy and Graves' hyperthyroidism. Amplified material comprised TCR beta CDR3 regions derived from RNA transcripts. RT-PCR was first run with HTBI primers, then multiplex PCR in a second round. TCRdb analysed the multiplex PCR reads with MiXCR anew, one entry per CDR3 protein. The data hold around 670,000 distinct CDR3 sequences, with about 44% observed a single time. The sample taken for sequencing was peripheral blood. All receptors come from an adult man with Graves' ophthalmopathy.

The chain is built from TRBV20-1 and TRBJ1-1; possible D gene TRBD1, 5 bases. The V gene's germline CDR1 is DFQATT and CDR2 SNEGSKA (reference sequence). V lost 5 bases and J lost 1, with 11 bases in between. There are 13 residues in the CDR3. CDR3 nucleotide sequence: TGCAGTGCTGGGGGAGGGCGGAACACTGAAGCTTTCTTT. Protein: CSAGGGRNTEAFF.

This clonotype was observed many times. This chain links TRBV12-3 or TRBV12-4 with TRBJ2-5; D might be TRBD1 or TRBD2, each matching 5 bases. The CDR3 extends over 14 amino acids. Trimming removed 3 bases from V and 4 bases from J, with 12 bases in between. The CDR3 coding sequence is TGTGCCAGCAGTTTTCGGGGCTGGGGAGAGACCCAGTACTTC. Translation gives CASSFRGWGETQYF.

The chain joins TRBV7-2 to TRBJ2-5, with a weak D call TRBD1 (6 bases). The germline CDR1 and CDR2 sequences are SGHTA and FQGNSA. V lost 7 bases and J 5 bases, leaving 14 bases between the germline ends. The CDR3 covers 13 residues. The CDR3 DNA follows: TGTGCCAGCATAGCTTCACAGGGTGAGACCCAGTACTTC. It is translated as CASIASQGETQYF.

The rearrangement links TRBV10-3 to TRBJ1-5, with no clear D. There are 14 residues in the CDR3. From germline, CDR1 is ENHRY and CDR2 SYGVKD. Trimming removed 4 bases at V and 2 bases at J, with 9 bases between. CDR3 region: CAISAGYGNQPQHF. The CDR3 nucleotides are TGTGCCATCAGTGCCGGGTACGGCAATCAGCCCCAGCATTTT.

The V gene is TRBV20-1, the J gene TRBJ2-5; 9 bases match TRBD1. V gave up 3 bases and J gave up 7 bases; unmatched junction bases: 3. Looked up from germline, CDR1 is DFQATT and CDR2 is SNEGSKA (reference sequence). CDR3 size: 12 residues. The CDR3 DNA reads TGCAGTGCTAGTTCGGGACAGGGGACCCAGTACTTC. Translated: CSASSGQGTQYF.

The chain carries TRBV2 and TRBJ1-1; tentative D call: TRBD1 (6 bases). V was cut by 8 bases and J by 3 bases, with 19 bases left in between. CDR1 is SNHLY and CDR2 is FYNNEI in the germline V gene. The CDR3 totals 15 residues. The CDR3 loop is CASRLQGKLYTEAFF. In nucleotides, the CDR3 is TGTGCCAGCCGGCTTCAGGGGAAGTTATACACTGAAGCTTTCTTT.

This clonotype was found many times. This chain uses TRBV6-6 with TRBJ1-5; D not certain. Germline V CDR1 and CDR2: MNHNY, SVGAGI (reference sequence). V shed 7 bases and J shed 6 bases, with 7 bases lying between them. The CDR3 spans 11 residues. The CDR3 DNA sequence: TGTGCCAGCAAGGGCGGTCAGCCCCAGCATTTT. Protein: CASKGGQPQHF.

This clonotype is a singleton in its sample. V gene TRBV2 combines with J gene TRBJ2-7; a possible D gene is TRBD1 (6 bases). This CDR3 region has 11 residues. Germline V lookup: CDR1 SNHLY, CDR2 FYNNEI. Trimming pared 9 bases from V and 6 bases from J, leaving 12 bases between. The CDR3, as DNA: TGTGCCAGAGGGGGACATTCCGAGCAGTACTTC. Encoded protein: CARGGHSEQYF.

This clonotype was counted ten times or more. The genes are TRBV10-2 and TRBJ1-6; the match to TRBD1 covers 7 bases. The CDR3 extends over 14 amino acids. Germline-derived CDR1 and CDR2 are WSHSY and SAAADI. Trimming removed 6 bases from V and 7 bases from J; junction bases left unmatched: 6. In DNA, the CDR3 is TGCGCCAGCAGGACGACAGGGACGAATTCACCCCTCCACTTT. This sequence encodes CASRTTGTNSPLHF.

The DNA for the CDR3 is TGCGCCAGCAGCGGACTCAACACCGGGGAGCAGTACTTC. Residues: CASSGLNTGEQYF. The rearrangement joins TRBV5-1 to TRBJ2-7, with D tentatively TRBD2 (5 bases). The CDR3 contains 13 residues. V lost 4 bases to trimming and J lost 7 bases, with 15 bases between them. Germline V CDR1 and CDR2: SGHRS, YFSETQ.

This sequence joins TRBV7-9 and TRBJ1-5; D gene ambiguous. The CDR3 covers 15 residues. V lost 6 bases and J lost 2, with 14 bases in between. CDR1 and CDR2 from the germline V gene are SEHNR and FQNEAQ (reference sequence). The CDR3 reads CASSFSPRGNQPQHF. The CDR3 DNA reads TGTGCCAGCAGTTTTTCCCCCCGGGGCAATCAGCCCCAGCATTTT.

The CDR3 DNA is TGTGCCAGCTCACCTGGGGCAGGGATGAACACTGAAGCTTTCTTT. It translates to CASSPGAGMNTEAFF. The chain combines TRBV7-2 with TRBJ1-1; maybe TRBD1 (5 bases). V was pared by 8 bases and J by 0 bases, with 16 bases between. The CDR3 loop spans 15 amino acids. Germline V gene data show CDR1 as SGHTA and CDR2 as FQGNSA.

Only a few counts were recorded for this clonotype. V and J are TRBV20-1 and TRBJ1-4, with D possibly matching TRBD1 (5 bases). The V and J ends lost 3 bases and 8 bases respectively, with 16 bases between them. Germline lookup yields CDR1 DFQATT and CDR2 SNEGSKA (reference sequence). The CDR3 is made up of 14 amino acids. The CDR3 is CSASPGTGQEKLFF. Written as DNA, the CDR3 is TGCAGTGCTAGCCCGGGGACGGGCCAAGAAAAACTGTTTTTT.

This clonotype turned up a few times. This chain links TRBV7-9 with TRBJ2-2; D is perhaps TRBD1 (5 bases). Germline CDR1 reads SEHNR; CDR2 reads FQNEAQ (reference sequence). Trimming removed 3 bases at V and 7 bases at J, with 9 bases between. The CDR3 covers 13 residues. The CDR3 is CASSLVQGGELFF. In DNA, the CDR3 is TGTGCCAGCAGCTTGGTTCAGGGCGGGGAGCTGTTTTTT.

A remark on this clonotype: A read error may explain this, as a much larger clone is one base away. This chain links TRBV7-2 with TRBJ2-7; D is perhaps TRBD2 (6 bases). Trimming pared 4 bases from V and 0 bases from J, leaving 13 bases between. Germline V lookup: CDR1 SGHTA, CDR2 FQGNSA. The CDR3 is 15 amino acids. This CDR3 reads CASSYGSGPSYEQYF. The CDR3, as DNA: TGTGCCAGCAGCTACGGTAGCGGACCCTCCTACGAGCAGTACTTC. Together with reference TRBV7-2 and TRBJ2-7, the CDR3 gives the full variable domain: GAGVSQSPSNKVTEKGKDVELRCDPISGHTALYWYRQSLGQGLEFLIYFQGNSAPDKSGLPSDRFSAERTGGSVSTLTIQRTQQEDSAVYLCASSYGSGPSYEQYFGPGTRLTVT.

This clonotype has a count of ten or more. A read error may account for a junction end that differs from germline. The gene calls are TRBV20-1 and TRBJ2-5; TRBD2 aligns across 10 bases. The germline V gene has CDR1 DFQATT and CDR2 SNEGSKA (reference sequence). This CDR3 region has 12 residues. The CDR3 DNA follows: TGCAGTGCCAGCGGGGGGGCGCTCCCTCCTTGCTTC. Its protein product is CSASGGALPPCF.

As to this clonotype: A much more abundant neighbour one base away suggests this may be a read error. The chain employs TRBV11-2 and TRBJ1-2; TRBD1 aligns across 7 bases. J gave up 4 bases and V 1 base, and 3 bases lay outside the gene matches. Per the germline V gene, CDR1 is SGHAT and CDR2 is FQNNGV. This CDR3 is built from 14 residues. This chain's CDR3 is CASSLGAGGYGYTF. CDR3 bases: TGTGCCAGCAGCTTAGGAGCAGGGGGCTATGGCTACACCTTC.

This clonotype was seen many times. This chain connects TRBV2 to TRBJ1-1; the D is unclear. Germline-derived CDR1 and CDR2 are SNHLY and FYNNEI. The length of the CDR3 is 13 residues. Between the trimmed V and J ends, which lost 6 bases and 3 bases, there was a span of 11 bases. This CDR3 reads CASRHDGYTEAFF. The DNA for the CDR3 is TGTGCCAGCAGGCACGATGGGTACACTGAAGCTTTCTTT.

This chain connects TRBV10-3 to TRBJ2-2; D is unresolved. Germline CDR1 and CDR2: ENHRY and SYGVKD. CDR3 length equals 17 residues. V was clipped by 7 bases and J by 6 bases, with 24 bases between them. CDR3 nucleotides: TGTGCCATCACGGTGGTTGGCCCGGCCGGGCACCCCGGGGAGCTGTTTTTT. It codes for CAITVVGPAGHPGELFF.

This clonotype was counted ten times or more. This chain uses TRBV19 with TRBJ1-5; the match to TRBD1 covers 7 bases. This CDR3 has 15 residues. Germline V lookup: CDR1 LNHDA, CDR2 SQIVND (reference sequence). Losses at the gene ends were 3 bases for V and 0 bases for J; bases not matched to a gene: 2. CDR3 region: CASSMGQSSNQPQHF. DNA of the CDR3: TGTGCCAGTAGTATGGGACAGTCTAGCAATCAGCCCCAGCATTTT.

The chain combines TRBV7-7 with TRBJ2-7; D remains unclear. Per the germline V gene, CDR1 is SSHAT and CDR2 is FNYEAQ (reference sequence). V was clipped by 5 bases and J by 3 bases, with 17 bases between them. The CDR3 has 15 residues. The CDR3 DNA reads TGTGCCAGCAGCACCTCTGAGGCAGGAAACTACGAGCAGTACTTC. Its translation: CASSTSEAGNYEQYF.

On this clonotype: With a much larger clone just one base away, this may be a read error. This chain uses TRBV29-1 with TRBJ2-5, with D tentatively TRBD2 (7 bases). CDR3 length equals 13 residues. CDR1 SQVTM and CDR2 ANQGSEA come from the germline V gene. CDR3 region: CSVENREGEIQYF. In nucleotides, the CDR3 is TGCAGCGTTGAAAACAGGGAGGGAGAGATCCAGTACTTC.